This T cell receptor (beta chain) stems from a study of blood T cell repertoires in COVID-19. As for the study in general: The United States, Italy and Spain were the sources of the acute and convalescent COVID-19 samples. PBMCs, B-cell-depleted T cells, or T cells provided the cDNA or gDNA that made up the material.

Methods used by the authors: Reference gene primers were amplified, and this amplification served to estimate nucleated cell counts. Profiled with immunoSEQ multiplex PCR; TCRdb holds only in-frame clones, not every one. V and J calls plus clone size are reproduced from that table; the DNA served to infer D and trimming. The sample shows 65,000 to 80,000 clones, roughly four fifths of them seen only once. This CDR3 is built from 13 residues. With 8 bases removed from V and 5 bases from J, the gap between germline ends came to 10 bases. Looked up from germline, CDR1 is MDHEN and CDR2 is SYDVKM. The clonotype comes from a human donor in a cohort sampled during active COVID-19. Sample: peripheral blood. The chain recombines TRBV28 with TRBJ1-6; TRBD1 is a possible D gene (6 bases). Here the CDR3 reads CASGDRHNSPLHF. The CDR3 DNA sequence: TGTGCCAGCGGTGACAGGCATAATTCACCCCTCCACTTT.